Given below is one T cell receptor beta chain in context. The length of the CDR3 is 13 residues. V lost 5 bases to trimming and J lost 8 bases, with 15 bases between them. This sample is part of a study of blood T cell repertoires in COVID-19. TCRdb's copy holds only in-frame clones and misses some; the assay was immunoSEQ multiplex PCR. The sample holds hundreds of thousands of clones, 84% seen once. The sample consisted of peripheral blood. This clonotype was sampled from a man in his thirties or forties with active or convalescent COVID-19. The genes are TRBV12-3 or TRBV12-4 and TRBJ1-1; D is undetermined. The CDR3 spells CASSIRWAAEAFF. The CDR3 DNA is TGTGCCAGCAGTATCCGATGGGCCGCAGAAGCTTTCTTT.